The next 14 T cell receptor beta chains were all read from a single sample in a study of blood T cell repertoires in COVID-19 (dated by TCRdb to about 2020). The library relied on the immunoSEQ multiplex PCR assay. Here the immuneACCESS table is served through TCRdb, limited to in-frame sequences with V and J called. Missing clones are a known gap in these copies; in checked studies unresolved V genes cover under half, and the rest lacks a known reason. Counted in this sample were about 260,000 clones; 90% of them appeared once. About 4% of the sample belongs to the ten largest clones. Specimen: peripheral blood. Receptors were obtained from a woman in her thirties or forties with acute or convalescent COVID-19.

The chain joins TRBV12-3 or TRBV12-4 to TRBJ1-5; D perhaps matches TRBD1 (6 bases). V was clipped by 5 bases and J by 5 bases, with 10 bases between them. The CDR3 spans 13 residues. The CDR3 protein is CASSPDRYQPQHF. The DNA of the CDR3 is TGTGCCAGCAGTCCCGACAGGTATCAGCCCCAGCATTTT.

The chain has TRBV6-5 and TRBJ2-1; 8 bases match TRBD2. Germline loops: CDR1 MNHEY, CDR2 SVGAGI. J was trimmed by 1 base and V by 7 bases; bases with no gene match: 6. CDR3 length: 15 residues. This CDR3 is CASNSRGGSYNEQFF. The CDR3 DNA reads TGTGCCAGCAACTCACGGGGGGGGTCCTACAATGAGCAGTTCTTC.

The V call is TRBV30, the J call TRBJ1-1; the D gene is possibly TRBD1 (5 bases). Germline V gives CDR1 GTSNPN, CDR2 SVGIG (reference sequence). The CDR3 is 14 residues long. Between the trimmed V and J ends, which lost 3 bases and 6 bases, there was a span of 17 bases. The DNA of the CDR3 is TGTGCCTGGAGCCTAGATCCCTCCAGGGCTGAAGCTTTCTTT. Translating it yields CAWSLDPSRAEAFF.

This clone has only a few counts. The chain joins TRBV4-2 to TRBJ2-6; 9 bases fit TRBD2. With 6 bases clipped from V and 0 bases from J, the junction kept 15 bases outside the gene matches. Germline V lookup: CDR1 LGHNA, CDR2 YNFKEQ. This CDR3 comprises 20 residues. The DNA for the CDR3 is TGTGCCAGCAGTCCTACAGGACGCGGGGGGGCCCTCTCTGGGGCCAACGTCCTGACTTTC. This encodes CASSPTGRGGALSGANVLTF.

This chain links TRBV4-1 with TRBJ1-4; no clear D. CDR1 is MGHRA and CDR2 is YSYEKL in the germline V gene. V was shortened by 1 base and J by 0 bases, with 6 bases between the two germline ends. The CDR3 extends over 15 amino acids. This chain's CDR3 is CASSQVLPTNEKLFF. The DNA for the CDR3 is TGCGCCAGCAGCCAAGTTCTTCCAACTAATGAAAAACTGTTTTTT.

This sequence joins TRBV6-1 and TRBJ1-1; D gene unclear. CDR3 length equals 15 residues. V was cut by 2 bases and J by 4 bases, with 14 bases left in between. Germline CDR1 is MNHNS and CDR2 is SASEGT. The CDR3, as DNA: TGTGCCAGCAGTGAAACGGGAAGGTGGGGCACTGAAGCTTTCTTT. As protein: CASSETGRWGTEAFF.

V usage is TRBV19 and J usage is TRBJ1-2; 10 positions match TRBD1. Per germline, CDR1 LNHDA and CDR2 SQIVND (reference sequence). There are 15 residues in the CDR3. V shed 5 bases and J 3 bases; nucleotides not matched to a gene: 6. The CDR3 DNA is TGTGCCAGTAGTTTCGGGGACAGGGGCGACTATGGCTACACCTTC. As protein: CASSFGDRGDYGYTF.

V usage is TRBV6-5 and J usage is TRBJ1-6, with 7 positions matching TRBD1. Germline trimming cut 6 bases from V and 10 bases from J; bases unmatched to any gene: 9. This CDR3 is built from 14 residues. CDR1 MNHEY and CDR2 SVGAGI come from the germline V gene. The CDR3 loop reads CASSGGTVGSPLHF. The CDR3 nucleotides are TGTGCCAGCAGCGGCGGGACAGTGGGATCACCCCTCCACTTT.

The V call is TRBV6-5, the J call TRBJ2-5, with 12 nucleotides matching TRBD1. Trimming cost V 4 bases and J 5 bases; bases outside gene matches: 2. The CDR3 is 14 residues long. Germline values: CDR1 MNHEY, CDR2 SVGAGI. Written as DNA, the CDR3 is TGTGCCAGCAGTTTGGGACAGGGGGCTGAGACCCAGTACTTC. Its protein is CASSLGQGAETQYF.

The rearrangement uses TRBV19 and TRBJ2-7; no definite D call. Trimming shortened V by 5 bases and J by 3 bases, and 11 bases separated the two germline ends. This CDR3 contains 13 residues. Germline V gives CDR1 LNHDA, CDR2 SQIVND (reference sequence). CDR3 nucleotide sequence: TGTGCCAGTAGTGGTGACTCCCTCTACGAGCAGTACGTC. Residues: CASSGDSLYEQYV.

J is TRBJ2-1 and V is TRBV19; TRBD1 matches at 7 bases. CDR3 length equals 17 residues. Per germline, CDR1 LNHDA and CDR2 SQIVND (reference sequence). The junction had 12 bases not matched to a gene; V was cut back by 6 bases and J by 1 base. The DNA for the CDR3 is TGTGCCAGTAGCCCCCCCAGAGGGGGCCCTTCCTACAATGAGCAGTTCTTC. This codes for CASSPPRGGPSYNEQFF.

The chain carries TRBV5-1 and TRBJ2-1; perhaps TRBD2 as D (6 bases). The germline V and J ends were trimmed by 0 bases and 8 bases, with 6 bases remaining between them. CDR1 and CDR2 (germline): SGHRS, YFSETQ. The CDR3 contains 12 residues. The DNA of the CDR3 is TGCGCCAGCAGCTTGGCGGGAGATGAGCAGTTCTTC. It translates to CASSLAGDEQFF.

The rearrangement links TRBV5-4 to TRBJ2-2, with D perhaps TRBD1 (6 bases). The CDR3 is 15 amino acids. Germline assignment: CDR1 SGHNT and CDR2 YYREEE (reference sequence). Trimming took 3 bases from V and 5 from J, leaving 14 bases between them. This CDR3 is CASSSPGAWTGELFF. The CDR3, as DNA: TGTGCCAGCAGCTCTCCAGGGGCTTGGACCGGGGAGCTGTTTTTT. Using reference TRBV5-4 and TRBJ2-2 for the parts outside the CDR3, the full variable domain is ETGVTQSPTHLIKTRGQQVTLRCSSQSGHNTVSWYQQALGQGPQFIFQYYREEENGRGNFPPRFSGLQFPNYSSELNVNALELDDSALYLCASSSPGAWTGELFFGEGSRLTVL.

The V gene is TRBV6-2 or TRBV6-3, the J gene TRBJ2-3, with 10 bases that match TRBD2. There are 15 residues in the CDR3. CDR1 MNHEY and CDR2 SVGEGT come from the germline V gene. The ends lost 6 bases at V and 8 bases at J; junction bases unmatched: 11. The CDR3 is CASSFTSGVIGTQYF. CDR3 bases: TGTGCCAGCAGCTTTACTAGCGGGGTGATTGGTACGCAGTATTTT.